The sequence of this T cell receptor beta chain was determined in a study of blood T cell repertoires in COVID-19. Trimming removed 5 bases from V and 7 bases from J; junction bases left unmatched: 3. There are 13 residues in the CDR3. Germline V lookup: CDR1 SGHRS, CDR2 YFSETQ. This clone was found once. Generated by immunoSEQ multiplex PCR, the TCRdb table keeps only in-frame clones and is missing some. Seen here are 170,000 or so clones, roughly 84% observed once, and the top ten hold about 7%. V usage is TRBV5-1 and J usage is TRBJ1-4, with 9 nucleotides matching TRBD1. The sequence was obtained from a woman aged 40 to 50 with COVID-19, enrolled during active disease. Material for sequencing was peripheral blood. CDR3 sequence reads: CASRTGGSEKLFF. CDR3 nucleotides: TGCGCCAGCAGGACAGGGGGGAGTGAAAAACTGTTTTTT.